Below, 2 T cell receptor beta chains from the same sample are listed, as sequenced in a study of T-cell reconstitution after alpha-beta-depleted transplantation in children. Molecular barcoding with unique molecular identifiers was used for the TCRbeta library. TCRdb recomputed calls from the PCR reads with MiXCR, one row per CDR3 protein. Here the sample spans over 200,000 distinct CDR3 sequences, about 9.2% being singletons. Sequenced here: PBMCs from the stem cell graft donor, sampled from the stem cell graft. The receptors shown here come from a human donor who donated a stem cell graft to a child with acute lymphoblastic leukemia.

This clonotype was detected ten times or more. CDR3 protein: CSARVIDGTGEPGRSLSGNTIYF. In DNA, the CDR3 is TGCAGTGCTAGAGTCATTGATGGGACAGGGGAACCCGGAAGGTCTCTCTCTGGAAACACCATATATTTT. The chain uses TRBV20-1 and TRBJ1-3; 10 nucleotides align to TRBD1. V shed 1 base and J 0 bases; nucleotides not matched to a gene: 24. Germline V lookup: CDR1 DFQATT, CDR2 SNEGSKA (reference sequence). The CDR3 is 23 residues long.

This clonotype was counted a few times. The chain couples TRBV5-1 to TRBJ2-2; TRBD1 matches at 12 bases. The germline CDR1 and CDR2 sequences are SGHRS and YFSETQ. J lost 3 bases, V lost 0 bases, and 6 bases had no gene match. This CDR3 is built from 18 residues. CDR3 region: CASSLVGQGARHTGELFF. CDR3 bases: TGCGCCAGCAGCTTGGTGGGACAGGGGGCGCGGCACACCGGGGAGCTGTTTTTT.